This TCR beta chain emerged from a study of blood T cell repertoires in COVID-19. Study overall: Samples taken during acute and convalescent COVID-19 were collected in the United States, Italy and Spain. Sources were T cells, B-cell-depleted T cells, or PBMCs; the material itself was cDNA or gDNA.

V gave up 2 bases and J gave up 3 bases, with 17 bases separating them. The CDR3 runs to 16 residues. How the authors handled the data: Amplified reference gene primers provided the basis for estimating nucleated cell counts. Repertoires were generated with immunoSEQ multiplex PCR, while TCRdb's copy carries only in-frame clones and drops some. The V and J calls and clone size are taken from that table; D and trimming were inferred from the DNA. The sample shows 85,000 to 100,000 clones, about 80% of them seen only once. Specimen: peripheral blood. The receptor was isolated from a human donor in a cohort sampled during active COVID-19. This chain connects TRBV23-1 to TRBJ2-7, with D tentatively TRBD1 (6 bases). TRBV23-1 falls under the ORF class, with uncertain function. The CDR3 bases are TGCGCCAGCAGTCAACCAACAGGGCGAGGAAACTACGAGCAGTACTTC. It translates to CASSQPTGRGNYEQYF.